The clone carrying this T cell receptor (beta chain) was seen at least ten times. Every patient was untreated before thyroid surgery. The entry originates in a study of metastatic and nonmetastatic thyroid tumors. The ends were cut back, 4 bases at V and 2 bases at J, with 12 bases in the middle. This CDR3 region has 15 residues. Germline V CDR1 and CDR2: SGDLS, YYNGEE. From the PCR reads, TCRdb re-called clones with MiXCR. The table has 20,000 to 30,000 clones, roughly 21% seen once; the top ten hold over 10%. This sequence was found in a male donor with papillary thyroid cancer or a benign thyroid nodule (not recorded which). Some clones in this sample may be carry-over from other donors' samples. The specimen sequenced was blood. The V call is TRBV9, the J call TRBJ2-2, with D perhaps TRBD1 or TRBD2 (5 bases each). CDR3 in amino acids: CASSPRGDNTGELFF. DNA of the CDR3: TGTGCCAGCAGCCCGAGGGGTGATAACACCGGGGAGCTGTTTTTT.